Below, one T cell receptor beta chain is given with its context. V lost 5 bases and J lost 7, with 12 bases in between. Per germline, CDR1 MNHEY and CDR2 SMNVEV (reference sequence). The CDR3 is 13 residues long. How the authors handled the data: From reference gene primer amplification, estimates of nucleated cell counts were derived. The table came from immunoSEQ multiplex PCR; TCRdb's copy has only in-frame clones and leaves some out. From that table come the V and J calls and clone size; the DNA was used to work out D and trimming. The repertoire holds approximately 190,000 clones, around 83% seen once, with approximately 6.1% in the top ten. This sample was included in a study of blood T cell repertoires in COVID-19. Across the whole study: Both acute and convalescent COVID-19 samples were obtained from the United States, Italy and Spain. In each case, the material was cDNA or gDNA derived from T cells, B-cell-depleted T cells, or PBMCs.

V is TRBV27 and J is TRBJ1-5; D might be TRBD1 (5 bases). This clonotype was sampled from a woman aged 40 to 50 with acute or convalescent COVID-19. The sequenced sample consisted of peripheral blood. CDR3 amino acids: CASSPHRGQPQHF. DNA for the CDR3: TGTGCCAGCAGTCCCCACCGGGGGCAGCCCCAGCATTTT.